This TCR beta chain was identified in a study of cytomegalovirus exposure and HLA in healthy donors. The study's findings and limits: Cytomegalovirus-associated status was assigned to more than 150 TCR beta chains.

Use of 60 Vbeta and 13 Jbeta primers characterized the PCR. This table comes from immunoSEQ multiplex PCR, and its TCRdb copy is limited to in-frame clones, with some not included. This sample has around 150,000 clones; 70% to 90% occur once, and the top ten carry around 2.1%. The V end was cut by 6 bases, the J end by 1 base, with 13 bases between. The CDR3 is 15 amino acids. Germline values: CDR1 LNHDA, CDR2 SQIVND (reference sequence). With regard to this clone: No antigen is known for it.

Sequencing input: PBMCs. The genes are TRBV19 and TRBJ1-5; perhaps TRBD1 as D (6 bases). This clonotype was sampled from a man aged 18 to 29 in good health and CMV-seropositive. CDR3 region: CASRGGQRSNQPQHF. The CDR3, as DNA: TGTGCCAGTAGGGGTGGACAGAGGAGCAATCAGCCCCAGCATTTT.